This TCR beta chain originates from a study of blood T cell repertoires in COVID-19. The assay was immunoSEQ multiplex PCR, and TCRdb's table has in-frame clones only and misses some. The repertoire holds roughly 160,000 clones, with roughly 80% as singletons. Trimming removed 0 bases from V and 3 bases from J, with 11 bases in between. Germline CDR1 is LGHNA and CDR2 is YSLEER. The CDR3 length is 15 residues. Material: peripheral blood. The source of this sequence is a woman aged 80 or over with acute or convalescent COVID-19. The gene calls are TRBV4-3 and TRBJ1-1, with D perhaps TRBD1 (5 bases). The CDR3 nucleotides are TGCGCCAGCAGCCAAGATTTCAGGGCCGACACTGAAGCTTTCTTT. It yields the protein CASSQDFRADTEAFF.